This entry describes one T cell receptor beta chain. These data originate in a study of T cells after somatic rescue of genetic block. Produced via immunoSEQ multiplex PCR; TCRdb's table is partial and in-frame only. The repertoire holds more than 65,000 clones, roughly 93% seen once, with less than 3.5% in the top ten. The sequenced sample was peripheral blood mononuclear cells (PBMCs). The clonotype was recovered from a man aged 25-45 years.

CDR3 bases: TGTGCCAGCAGTCAAGACAGCTACGAGCAGTACTTC. Its protein is CASSQDSYEQYF. V usage is TRBV28 and J usage is TRBJ2-7; D may be TRBD1 (5 bases). There are 12 residues in the CDR3. V lost 5 bases and J lost 3, with 8 bases in between. The germline CDR1 and CDR2 sequences are MDHEN and SYDVKM.